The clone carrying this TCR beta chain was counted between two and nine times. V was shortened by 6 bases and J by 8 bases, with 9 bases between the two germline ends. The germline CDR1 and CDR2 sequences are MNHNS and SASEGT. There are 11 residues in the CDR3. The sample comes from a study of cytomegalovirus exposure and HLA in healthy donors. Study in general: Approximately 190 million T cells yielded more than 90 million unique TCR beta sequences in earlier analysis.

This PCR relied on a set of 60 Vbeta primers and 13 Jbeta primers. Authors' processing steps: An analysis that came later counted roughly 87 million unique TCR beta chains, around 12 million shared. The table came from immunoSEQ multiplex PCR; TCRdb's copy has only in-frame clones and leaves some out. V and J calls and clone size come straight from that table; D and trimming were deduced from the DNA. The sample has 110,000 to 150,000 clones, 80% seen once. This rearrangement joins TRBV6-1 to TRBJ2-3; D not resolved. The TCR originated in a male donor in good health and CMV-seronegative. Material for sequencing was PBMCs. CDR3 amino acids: CASRSVVTQYF. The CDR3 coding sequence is TGTGCCAGCAGGTCGGTCGTTACGCAGTATTTT.